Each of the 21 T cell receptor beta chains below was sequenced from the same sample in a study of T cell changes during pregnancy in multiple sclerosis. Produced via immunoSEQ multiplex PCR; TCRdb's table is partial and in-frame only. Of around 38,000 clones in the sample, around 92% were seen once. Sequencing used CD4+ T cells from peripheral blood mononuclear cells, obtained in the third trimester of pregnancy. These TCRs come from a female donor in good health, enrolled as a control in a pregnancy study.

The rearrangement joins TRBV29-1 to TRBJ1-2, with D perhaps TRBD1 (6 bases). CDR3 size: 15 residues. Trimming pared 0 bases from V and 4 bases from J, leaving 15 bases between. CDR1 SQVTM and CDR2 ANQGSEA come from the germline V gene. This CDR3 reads CSVEDRWTESYGYTF. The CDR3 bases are TGCAGCGTTGAAGATAGGTGGACAGAATCCTATGGCTACACCTTC.

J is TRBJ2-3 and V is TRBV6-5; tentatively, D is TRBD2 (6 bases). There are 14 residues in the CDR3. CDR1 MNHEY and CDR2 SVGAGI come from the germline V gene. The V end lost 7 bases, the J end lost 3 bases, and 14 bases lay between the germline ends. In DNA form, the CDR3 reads TGTGCCAGCAAGTTACCAGGAGGGACAGATACGCAGTATTTT. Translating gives CASKLPGGTDTQYF.

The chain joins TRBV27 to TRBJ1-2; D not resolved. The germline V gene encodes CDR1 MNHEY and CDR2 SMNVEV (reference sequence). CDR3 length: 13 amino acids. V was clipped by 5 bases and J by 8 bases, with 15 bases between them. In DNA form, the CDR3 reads TGTGCCAGCAGTATGACGGCCGGGGTAGGCTACACCTTC. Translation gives CASSMTAGVGYTF.

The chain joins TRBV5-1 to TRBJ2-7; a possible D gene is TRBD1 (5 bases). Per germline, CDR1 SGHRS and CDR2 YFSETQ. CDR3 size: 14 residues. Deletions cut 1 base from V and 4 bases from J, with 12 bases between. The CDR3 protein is CASSLPTATYEQYF. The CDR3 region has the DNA TGCGCCAGCAGCTTGCCGACAGCTACTTACGAGCAGTACTTC.

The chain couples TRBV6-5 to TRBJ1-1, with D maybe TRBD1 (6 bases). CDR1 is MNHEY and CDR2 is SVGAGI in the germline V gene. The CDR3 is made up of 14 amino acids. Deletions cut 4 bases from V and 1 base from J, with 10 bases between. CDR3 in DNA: TGTGCCAGCAGTTTCCTACAGGGGAACACTGAAGCTTTCTTT. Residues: CASSFLQGNTEAFF.

CDR3 DNA: TGTGCCAGCAGCTTAGCTAGTGCCCGTTACAATGAGCAGTTCTTC. As protein: CASSLASARYNEQFF. V and J are TRBV7-9 and TRBJ2-1, with D unclear. There are 15 residues in the CDR3. Germline V gene lookup returns CDR1 SEHNR and CDR2 FQNEAQ (reference sequence). The V end lost 0 bases, the J end lost 4 bases, and 10 bases lay between the germline ends.

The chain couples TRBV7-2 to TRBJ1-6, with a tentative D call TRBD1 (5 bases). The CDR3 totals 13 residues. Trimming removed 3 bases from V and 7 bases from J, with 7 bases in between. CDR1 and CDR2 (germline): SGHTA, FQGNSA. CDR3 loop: CASSLTANSPLHF. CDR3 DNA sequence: TGTGCCAGCAGCTTGACAGCCAATTCACCCCTCCACTTT.

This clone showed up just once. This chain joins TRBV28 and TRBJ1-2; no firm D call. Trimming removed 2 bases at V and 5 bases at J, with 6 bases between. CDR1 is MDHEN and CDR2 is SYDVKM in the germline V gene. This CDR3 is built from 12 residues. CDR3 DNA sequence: TGTGCCAGCAGTTTACCTATTTATGGCTACACCTTC. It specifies CASSLPIYGYTF.

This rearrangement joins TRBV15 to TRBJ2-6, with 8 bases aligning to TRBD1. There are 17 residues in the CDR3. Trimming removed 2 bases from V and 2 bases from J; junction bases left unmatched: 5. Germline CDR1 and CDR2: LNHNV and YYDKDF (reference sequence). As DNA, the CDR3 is TGTGCCACCAGCAGAACTCGGACAGGGACTGGGGCCAACGTCCTGACTTTC. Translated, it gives CATSRTRTGTGANVLTF.

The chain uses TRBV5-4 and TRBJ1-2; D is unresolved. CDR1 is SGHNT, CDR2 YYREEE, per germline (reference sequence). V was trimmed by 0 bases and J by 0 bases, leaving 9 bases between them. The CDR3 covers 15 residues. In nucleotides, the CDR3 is TGTGCCAGCAGCTTGGACAGCGGAACTAACTATGGCTACACCTTC. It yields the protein CASSLDSGTNYGYTF.

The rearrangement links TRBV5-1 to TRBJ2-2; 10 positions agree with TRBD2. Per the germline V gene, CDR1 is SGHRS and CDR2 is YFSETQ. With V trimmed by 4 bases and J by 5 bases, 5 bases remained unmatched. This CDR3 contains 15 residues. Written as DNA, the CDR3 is TGCGCCAGCAGCCGTCTACTAGCGGGGACCGGGGAGCTGTTTTTT. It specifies CASSRLLAGTGELFF.

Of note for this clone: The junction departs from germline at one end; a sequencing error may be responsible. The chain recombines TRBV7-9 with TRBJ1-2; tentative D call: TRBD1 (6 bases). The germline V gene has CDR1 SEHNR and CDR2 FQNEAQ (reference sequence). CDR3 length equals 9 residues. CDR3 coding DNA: TGTGCCAGCAGCGATCCGGACAGATTC. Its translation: CASSDPDRF.

This CDR3 is CASSSLGGQKETQYF. As DNA, the CDR3 is TGCGCCAGCAGTTCCTTAGGAGGACAGAAAGAGACCCAGTACTTC. The rearrangement links TRBV5-1 to TRBJ2-5, with D possibly matching TRBD1 (6 bases). CDR1 is SGHRS, CDR2 YFSETQ, per germline. The CDR3 extends over 15 amino acids. V gave up 5 bases and J gave up 3 bases, with 17 bases separating them. Using reference TRBV5-1 and TRBJ2-5 for the parts outside the CDR3, the full variable domain is KAGVTQTPRYLIKTRGQQVTLSCSPISGHRSVSWYQQTPGQGLQFLFEYFSETQRNKGNFPGRFSGRQFSNSRSEMNVSTLELGDSALYLCASSSLGGQKETQYFGPGTRLLVL.

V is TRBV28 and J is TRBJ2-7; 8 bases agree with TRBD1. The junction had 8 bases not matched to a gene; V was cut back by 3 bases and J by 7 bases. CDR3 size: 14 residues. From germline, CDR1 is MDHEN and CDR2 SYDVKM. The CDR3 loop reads CASSFTGQAWEQYF. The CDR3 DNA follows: TGTGCCAGCAGTTTTACGGGACAGGCCTGGGAGCAGTACTTC.

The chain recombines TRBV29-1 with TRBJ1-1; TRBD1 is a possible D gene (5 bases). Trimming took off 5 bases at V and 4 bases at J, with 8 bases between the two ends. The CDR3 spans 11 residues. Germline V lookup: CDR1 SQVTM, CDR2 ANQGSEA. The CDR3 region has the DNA TGCAGCGTTTCAGGGTCCACTGAAGCTTTCTTT. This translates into CSVSGSTEAFF.

DNA of the CDR3: TGTGCCATCAGGACCGGGACAGGGGTCCCGAACCCTAAGGTTTGGCCCCAGCATTTT. This gives the protein CAIRTGTGVPNPKVWPQHF. J is TRBJ1-5 and V is TRBV10-3; TRBD1 aligns across 10 bases. The germline CDR1 and CDR2 sequences are ENHRY and SYGVKD. V gave up 6 bases and J gave up 9 bases; unmatched junction bases: 23. The CDR3 totals 19 residues.

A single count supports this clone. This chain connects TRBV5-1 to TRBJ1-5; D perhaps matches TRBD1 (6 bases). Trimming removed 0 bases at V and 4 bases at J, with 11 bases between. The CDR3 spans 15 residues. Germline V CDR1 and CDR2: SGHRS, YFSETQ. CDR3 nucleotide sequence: TGCGCCAGCAGCTTGGAGGGGGATCCAAATCAGCCCCAGCATTTT. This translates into CASSLEGDPNQPQHF.

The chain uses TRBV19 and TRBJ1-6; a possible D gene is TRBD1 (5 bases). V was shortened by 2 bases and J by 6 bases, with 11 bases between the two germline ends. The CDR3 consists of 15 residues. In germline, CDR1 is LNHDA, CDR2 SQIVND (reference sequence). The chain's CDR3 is CASSIRGRSNSPLHF. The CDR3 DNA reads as TGTGCCAGTAGTATAAGGGGTCGATCTAATTCACCCCTCCACTTT.

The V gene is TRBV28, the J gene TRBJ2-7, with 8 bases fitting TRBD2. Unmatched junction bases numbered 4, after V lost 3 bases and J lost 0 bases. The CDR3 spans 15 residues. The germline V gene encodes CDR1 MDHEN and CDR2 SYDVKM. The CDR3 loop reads CASSLTSASSYEQYF. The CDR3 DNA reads TGTGCCAGCAGTTTGACTAGCGCGAGCTCCTACGAGCAGTACTTC.

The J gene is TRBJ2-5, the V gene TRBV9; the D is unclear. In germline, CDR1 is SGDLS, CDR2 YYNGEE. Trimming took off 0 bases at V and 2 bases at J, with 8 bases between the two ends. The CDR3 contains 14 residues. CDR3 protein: CASSVANRQETQYF. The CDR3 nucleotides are TGTGCCAGCAGCGTAGCTAATCGGCAAGAGACCCAGTACTTC.

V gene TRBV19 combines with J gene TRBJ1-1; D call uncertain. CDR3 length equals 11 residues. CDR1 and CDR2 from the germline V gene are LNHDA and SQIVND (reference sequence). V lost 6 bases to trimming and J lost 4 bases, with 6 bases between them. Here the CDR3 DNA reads TGTGCCAGTAGGTGGAGCACTGAAGCTTTCTTT. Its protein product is CASRWSTEAFF.